The 19 T cell receptor beta chains in this list originate from one sample, sequenced in a study of cytomegalovirus exposure and HLA in healthy donors. Vbeta (60) and Jbeta (13) primers were used in the PCR. Sequenced by immunoSEQ multiplex PCR; TCRdb stores in-frame clones only, minus some. The sample yields roughly 150,000 clones, around three quarters seen once. The sample was PBMCs. All receptors derive from a middle-aged woman in good health and CMV-seronegative.

This chain joins TRBV6-1 and TRBJ2-1, with 8 positions matching TRBD2. Trimming at V came to 11 bases and at J to 8 bases, leaving 14 bases not matched to a gene. The CDR3 spans 14 residues. In germline, CDR1 is MNHNS, CDR2 SASEGT. The CDR3 region is CAGAWDDSGDEQFF. Here the CDR3 DNA reads TGTGCCGGCGCATGGGACGATAGCGGGGATGAGCAGTTCTTC.

This clone occurred once. CDR3 residues: CASNYLAYSSTDTQYF. The DNA of the CDR3 is TGTGCCAGCAATTATCTAGCGTACTCTAGCACAGATACGCAGTATTTT. The V and J genes are TRBV6-5 and TRBJ2-3, with D tentatively TRBD2 (6 bases). Germline V gives CDR1 MNHEY, CDR2 SVGAGI. Trimming stripped 7 bases from V and 0 bases from J, with 17 bases between. The CDR3 is 16 residues long.

The chain combines TRBV15 with TRBJ2-1; a weak D match, TRBD1 (6 bases). Germline loops: CDR1 LNHNV, CDR2 YYDKDF (reference sequence). The V end was cut by 3 bases, the J end by 2 bases, with 11 bases between. The CDR3 length is 15 residues. CDR3 sequence reads: CATSRSAGAYNEQFF. The CDR3 nucleotides are TGTGCCACCAGCAGGTCGGCAGGGGCCTACAATGAGCAGTTCTTC. The full variable domain, rest sourced from reference TRBV15 and TRBJ2-1, is DAMVIQNPRYQVTQFGKPVTLSCSQTLNHNVMYWYQQKSSQAPKLLFHYYDKDFNNEADTPDNFQSRRPNTSFCFLDIRSPGLGDTAMYLCATSRSAGAYNEQFFGPGTRLTVL.

This clone was picked up a small number of times. V and J are TRBV6-6 and TRBJ1-5; 8 bases agree with TRBD1. Germline trimming cut 4 bases from V and 1 base from J; bases unmatched to any gene: 6. Germline CDR1 is MNHNY and CDR2 is SVGAGI (reference sequence). The CDR3 length is 16 residues. CDR3 region: CASSLEQGASNQPQHF. DNA of the CDR3: TGTGCCAGCAGTTTAGAGCAGGGGGCGAGCAATCAGCCCCAGCATTTT.

The CDR3 here is CSVLRLAGVDEQYF. The CDR3 nucleotides are TGCAGCGTCTTACGACTAGCGGGAGTCGACGAGCAGTACTTC. This chain joins TRBV29-1 and TRBJ2-7; 12 bases agree with TRBD2. The CDR3 length is 14 residues. The germline V gene encodes CDR1 SQVTM and CDR2 ANQGSEA. The junction had 8 bases not matched to a gene; V was cut back by 6 bases and J by 5 bases.

V gene TRBV6-5 combines with J gene TRBJ2-3, with D tentatively TRBD1 (6 bases). V was pared by 5 bases and J by 6 bases, with 18 bases between. This CDR3 has 15 residues. Germline CDR1 is MNHEY and CDR2 is SVGAGI. The CDR3 sequence is CASSIRGRTDDTQYF. The CDR3 nucleotides read TGTGCCAGCAGTATACGGGGAAGGACAGACGATACGCAGTATTTT.

The chain combines TRBV6-7 with TRBJ2-7; the match to TRBD1 covers 8 bases. TRBV6-7 carries the ORF label, with uncertain function. The CDR3 consists of 18 residues. Trimming cost V 6 bases and J 3 bases; bases outside gene matches: 19. This CDR3 is CASSRTGNQKPFYYEQYF. The CDR3 nucleotides read TGTGCCAGCAGCCGGACAGGGAACCAGAAGCCCTTCTACTACGAGCAGTACTTC.

This clone occurred a few times. This chain links TRBV27 with TRBJ2-1; the match to TRBD1 covers 9 bases. CDR1 and CDR2 (germline): MNHEY, SMNVEV (reference sequence). V lost 6 bases to trimming and J lost 2 bases; unmatched junction nucleotides: 8. The length of the CDR3 is 16 residues. This CDR3 is CASSPGQGTTYNEQFF. CDR3 bases: TGTGCCAGCAGCCCCGGACAGGGGACTACCTACAATGAGCAGTTCTTC.

This chain connects TRBV30 to TRBJ1-5; 8 bases line up with TRBD1. V lost 7 bases to trimming and J lost 7 bases; unmatched junction nucleotides: 12. Per germline, CDR1 GTSNPN and CDR2 SVGIG (reference sequence). The CDR3 is 14 residues long. CDR3 region: CASSQGGRIQPQHF. CDR3 DNA sequence: TGTGCCTCATCACAGGGGGGGAGAATCCAGCCCCAGCATTTT.

The rearrangement links TRBV27 to TRBJ2-2, with TRBD2 matching over 14 bases. This CDR3 contains 17 residues. Unmatched junction bases numbered 6, after V lost 2 bases and J lost 7 bases. CDR1 MNHEY and CDR2 SMNVEV come from the germline V gene (reference sequence). The CDR3: CASSLVGLAGVFGELFF. DNA of the CDR3: TGTGCCAGCAGTTTAGTGGGACTAGCGGGAGTCTTCGGGGAGCTGTTTTTT.

The chain's CDR3 is CATQGGAGNIQYF. The CDR3 nucleotides read TGTGCCACCCAAGGGGGAGCGGGGAACATTCAGTACTTC. The genes are TRBV10-3 and TRBJ2-4, with D maybe TRBD2 (7 bases). Trimming shortened V by 10 bases and J by 7 bases, and 17 bases separated the two germline ends. Germline V gives CDR1 ENHRY, CDR2 SYGVKD. The CDR3 runs to 13 residues.

The gene calls are TRBV5-8 and TRBJ2-7, with D hard to call. Trimming cost V 7 bases and J 5 bases, with 4 bases left between them. This CDR3 has 9 amino acids. In germline, CDR1 is SGHTS, CDR2 YDEGEE. The CDR3 DNA sequence: TGTGCCAGCCGCGACGAGCAGTACTTC. As protein: CASRDEQYF.

The chain is built from TRBV9 and TRBJ1-2; no clear D gene. CDR1 SGDLS and CDR2 YYNGEE come from the germline V gene. This CDR3 spans 14 amino acids. V lost 4 bases, J lost 4 bases, and 14 bases lay in between. In nucleotides, the CDR3 is TGTGCCAGCAGCCTCGATGGACTATCCTATGGCTACACCTTC. Translation: CASSLDGLSYGYTF.

The chain couples TRBV2 to TRBJ2-3; D perhaps matches TRBD2 (6 bases). Germline CDR1 and CDR2: SNHLY and FYNNEI. V was trimmed by 4 bases and J by 0 bases, leaving 11 bases between them. The CDR3 is 15 residues long. This CDR3 reads CASSVRTTSTDTQYF. In DNA form, the CDR3 reads TGTGCCAGCAGTGTTCGGACTACTAGCACAGATACGCAGTATTTT.

The chain joins TRBV27 to TRBJ1-1; the D gene is possibly TRBD1 (6 bases). The germline gives CDR1 MNHEY, CDR2 SMNVEV (reference sequence). Trimming took 2 bases from V and 6 from J, leaving 13 bases between them. The CDR3 runs 14 residues. The CDR3 loop reads CASSLGGRAPEAFF. CDR3 nucleotide sequence: TGTGCCAGCAGTTTAGGGGGCAGGGCCCCTGAAGCTTTCTTT.

The chain's CDR3 is CASSATGRSGNTIYF. The CDR3 DNA follows: TGTGCCAGCAGCGCGACAGGTCGCTCTGGAAACACCATATATTTT. The chain joins TRBV9 to TRBJ1-3; maybe TRBD1 (6 bases). Trimming cost V 3 bases and J 0 bases, with 10 bases left between them. CDR3 length equals 15 residues. Germline CDR1 reads SGDLS; CDR2 reads YYNGEE.

The chain has TRBV9 and TRBJ1-4; possible D gene TRBD1, 5 bases. CDR3 length: 15 residues. CDR1 and CDR2 from the germline V gene are SGDLS and YYNGEE. The V end was cut by 4 bases, the J end by 0 bases, with 10 bases between. CDR3 amino acids: CASSSQGATNEKLFF. DNA of the CDR3: TGTGCCAGCAGCTCCCAGGGCGCAACTAATGAAAAACTGTTTTTT.

This chain joins TRBV5-1 and TRBJ1-1, with D possibly matching TRBD1 (5 bases). V lost 2 bases, J lost 11 bases, and 16 bases lay in between. CDR1 is SGHRS and CDR2 is YFSETQ in the germline V gene. The CDR3 spans 13 residues. The CDR3 nucleotides are TGCGCCAGCAGCTTCGGGGGAGACTGGGGCGCTTTCTTT. Its protein is CASSFGGDWGAFF.

V usage is TRBV5-1 and J usage is TRBJ2-7; 8 positions agree with TRBD2. V lost 0 bases and J lost 0; bases outside the gene matches: 5. Looked up from germline, CDR1 is SGHRS and CDR2 is YFSETQ. The CDR3 sequence is 16 residues long. This chain's CDR3 is CASSLVAGGLSYEQYF. In DNA, the CDR3 is TGCGCCAGCAGCTTGGTGGCGGGAGGCCTCTCCTACGAGCAGTACTTC.